The text below deals with one TCR beta chain. The target antigen is unknown. Assay execution proceeded at the deep level. Assay used: immunoSEQ multiplex PCR; TCRdb lists only in-frame clones, some missing. The sample records 950,000 to 1,100,000 clones, about 80% being singletons. The sample originates from a study of shared clonotypes between healthy human individuals. Study-wide background: Three plates each covered CD4 naive and memory; CD8 naive two, CD8 memory one.

Study observations and caveats: Naive subsets, compared against memory subsets, generally had larger estimated richness values. Of the naive CD4 clonotypes, about 5.4% were shared across four donors.

The CDR3 has 14 residues. Germline CDR1 reads MNHNS; CDR2 reads SASEGT. The V segment lost 4 bases and the J segment 4 bases; nucleotides outside the gene matches: 6. The sequenced sample consisted of memory CD4+ T cells sorted from blood. As to subset: CD45RA-negative fraction. The gene calls are TRBV6-1 and TRBJ1-2; 7 nucleotides align to TRBD1. The receptor's source is a man aged 18 to 29 in good health. In DNA, the CDR3 is TGTGCCAGCAGTGTTCAACAGGGGCCCTATGGCTACACCTTC. Translated, it gives CASSVQQGPYGYTF.